Below are 16 T cell receptor beta chains sequenced from a single sample in a study of T cell responses to AZD1222 COVID-19 vaccine. Some clones are missing from TCRdb's copy, which holds only in-frame ones; the method was immunoSEQ multiplex PCR. There are about 110,000 clones in the sample; around 90% occur only once, and about 5.2% lies in the top ten. The source was peripheral blood, collected on day 0 of AZD1222 vaccination. The receptors were sampled from an adult in good health.

The chain employs TRBV6-5 and TRBJ1-2, with 7 bases identical to TRBD1. The V gene end was trimmed by 0 bases and the J gene end by 1 base; junction bases not matched to a gene: 2. Germline V gene data show CDR1 as MNHEY and CDR2 as SVGAGI. This CDR3 has 15 residues. This CDR3 is CASSYSQGVNYGYTF. CDR3 coding DNA: TGTGCCAGCAGTTACTCGCAGGGGGTTAACTATGGCTACACCTTC.

The chain joins TRBV15 to TRBJ1-2; the match to TRBD1 covers 9 bases. The germline gives CDR1 LNHNV, CDR2 YYDKDF (reference sequence). V shed 1 base, J shed 2 bases, and the junction held 5 bases outside the gene matches. The CDR3 is 16 amino acids. The CDR3 reads CATSRVGTGKNYGYTF. Written as DNA, the CDR3 is TGTGCCACCAGCAGAGTAGGGACAGGGAAAAACTATGGCTACACCTTC. Filled out from reference TRBV15 and TRBJ1-2, the complete variable domain reads DAMVIQNPRYQVTQFGKPVTLSCSQTLNHNVMYWYQQKSSQAPKLLFHYYDKDFNNEADTPDNFQSRRPNTSFCFLDIRSPGLGDTAMYLCATSRVGTGKNYGYTFGSGTRLTVV.

This chain connects TRBV6-5 to TRBJ1-2; TRBD1 matches 7 bases. V was clipped by 7 bases and J by 4 bases; unmatched bases: 12. Germline V gene data show CDR1 as MNHEY and CDR2 as SVGAGI. CDR3 length: 15 amino acids. The CDR3 coding sequence is TGTGCCAGCAAACGCGCAGGGGGTAAAAGCTATGGCTACACCTTC. Translated, it gives CASKRAGGKSYGYTF.

This rearrangement joins TRBV7-2 to TRBJ1-2; a possible D gene is TRBD1 (5 bases). Germline V gives CDR1 SGHTA, CDR2 FQGNSA. Trimming removed 1 base from V and 6 bases from J, with 18 bases in between. This CDR3 is built from 16 residues. The CDR3 DNA follows: TGTGCCAGCAGCTTAGTTAATGTTTGGGGGAAGAATGGCTACACCTTC. Its translation is CASSLVNVWGKNGYTF. Drawing the rest from reference TRBV7-2 and TRBJ1-2, the complete variable domain is GAGVSQSPSNKVTEKGKDVELRCDPISGHTALYWYRQSLGQGLEFLIYFQGNSAPDKSGLPSDRFSAERTGGSVSTLTIQRTQQEDSAVYLCASSLVNVWGKNGYTFGSGTRLTVV.

The rearrangement uses TRBV6-2 or TRBV6-3 and TRBJ1-1; D gene uncertain. The CDR3 extends over 11 amino acids. V dropped 3 bases and J dropped 7 bases, with 6 bases sitting between them. Germline CDR1 and CDR2: MNHEY and SVGEGT. CDR3 residues: CASSYLGEAFF. For the CDR3, the DNA is TGTGCCAGCAGTTATCTGGGTGAAGCTTTCTTT.

The V gene is TRBV11-2, the J gene TRBJ2-1, with 7 positions matching TRBD1. The V segment lost 5 bases and the J segment 2 bases; nucleotides outside the gene matches: 12. This CDR3 comprises 17 residues. The V gene's germline CDR1 is SGHAT and CDR2 FQNNGV. CDR3 nucleotide sequence: TGTGCCAGCAGCGCCCCCACGGGACAGCATGCCTACAATGAGCAGTTCTTC. Residues: CASSAPTGQHAYNEQFF.

The table lists this clone with a count of one. The chain recombines TRBV5-6 with TRBJ2-1; either TRBD1 or TRBD2 may fit D (5 bases each). The germline gives CDR1 SGHDT, CDR2 YYEEEE. Trimming took off 1 base at V and 9 bases at J, with 11 bases between the two ends. The CDR3 extends over 13 amino acids. The CDR3 region is CASSLSAGGEQFF. The DNA of the CDR3 is TGTGCCAGCAGCTTGTCGGCTGGGGGTGAGCAGTTCTTC.

This clone was seen only a few times. The chain is built from TRBV5-1 and TRBJ2-7; 7 nucleotides match TRBD1. The CDR3 contains 13 residues. Trimming at V came to 3 bases and at J to 5 bases, leaving 5 bases not matched to a gene. Germline values: CDR1 SGHRS, CDR2 YFSETQ. The CDR3 region has the DNA TGCGCCAGCAGCTATGGGGACAGAGACGAGCAGTACTTC. Residues: CASSYGDRDEQYF.

The chain has TRBV27 and TRBJ2-7, with D maybe TRBD1 (5 bases). V lost 3 bases, J lost 10 bases, and 13 bases lay in between. The CDR3 consists of 12 residues. Germline assignment: CDR1 MNHEY and CDR2 SMNVEV (reference sequence). In nucleotides, the CDR3 is TGTGCCAGCAGTTTTCAGGGAAGTATTCAGTACTTC. This codes for CASSFQGSIQYF.

This chain links TRBV5-1 with TRBJ2-5; 12 nucleotides match TRBD1. Germline trimming cut 7 bases from V and 4 bases from J; bases unmatched to any gene: 2. The CDR3 extends over 13 amino acids. Germline V gives CDR1 SGHRS, CDR2 YFSETQ. The CDR3 DNA follows: TGCGCCAGCGGGGGACAGGGGGCAGAGACCCAGTACTTC. Its translation is CASGGQGAETQYF.

The chain's CDR3 is CASSLGLYTQYF. The CDR3 DNA is TGTGCCAGCAGCCTCGGTTTGTATACGCAGTATTTT. This chain connects TRBV7-2 to TRBJ2-3; no clear D gene. CDR1 is SGHTA and CDR2 is FQGNSA in the germline V gene. The CDR3 has 12 residues. V was cut by 5 bases and J by 7 bases, with 10 bases left in between.

The chain uses TRBV10-3 and TRBJ2-1; tentatively, D is TRBD1 (7 bases). Germline V gene sequence: CDR1 ENHRY, CDR2 SYGVKD. V was shortened by 3 bases and J by 5 bases, with 8 bases between the two germline ends. This CDR3 has 13 amino acids. The CDR3 spells CAISDRGDNEQFF. The CDR3 region has the DNA TGTGCCATCAGTGACAGGGGGGACAATGAGCAGTTCTTC.

The chain employs TRBV18 and TRBJ2-1; maybe TRBD2 (5 bases). This CDR3 is 15 amino acids long. Germline V gives CDR1 KGHSH, CDR2 LQKENI. V dropped 0 bases and J dropped 7 bases, with 13 bases sitting between them. The CDR3 spells CASSPPSVPGNEQFF. Here the CDR3 DNA reads TGTGCCAGCTCACCACCGTCGGTGCCGGGGAATGAGCAGTTCTTC.

The rearrangement links TRBV7-2 to TRBJ2-3; either TRBD1 or TRBD2 may fit D (5 bases each). The V end was cut by 11 bases, the J end by 0 bases, with 12 bases between. Germline CDR1 is SGHTA and CDR2 is FQGNSA. The CDR3 length is 13 residues. The CDR3 DNA follows: TGTGCCTGGGGGACCCTTAGCACAGATACGCAGTATTTT. This sequence encodes CAWGTLSTDTQYF.

This clone came up once. The chain employs TRBV20-1 and TRBJ2-3; no definite D call. V dropped 6 bases and J dropped 6 bases, with 10 bases sitting between them. The CDR3 has 11 residues. The V gene's germline CDR1 is DFQATT and CDR2 SNEGSKA (reference sequence). The CDR3 reads CSATIGDTQYF. The CDR3 DNA follows: TGCAGTGCCACCATAGGGGATACGCAGTATTTT.

The chain has TRBV4-3 and TRBJ2-7; possible D gene TRBD1, 5 bases. Trimming removed 0 bases from V and 0 bases from J, with 12 bases in between. Germline loops: CDR1 LGHNA, CDR2 YSLEER. The CDR3 runs to 16 residues. The CDR3, as DNA: TGCGCCAGCAGCCAAGATCTAGGCGGACACTCCTACGAGCAGTACTTC. This encodes CASSQDLGGHSYEQYF.